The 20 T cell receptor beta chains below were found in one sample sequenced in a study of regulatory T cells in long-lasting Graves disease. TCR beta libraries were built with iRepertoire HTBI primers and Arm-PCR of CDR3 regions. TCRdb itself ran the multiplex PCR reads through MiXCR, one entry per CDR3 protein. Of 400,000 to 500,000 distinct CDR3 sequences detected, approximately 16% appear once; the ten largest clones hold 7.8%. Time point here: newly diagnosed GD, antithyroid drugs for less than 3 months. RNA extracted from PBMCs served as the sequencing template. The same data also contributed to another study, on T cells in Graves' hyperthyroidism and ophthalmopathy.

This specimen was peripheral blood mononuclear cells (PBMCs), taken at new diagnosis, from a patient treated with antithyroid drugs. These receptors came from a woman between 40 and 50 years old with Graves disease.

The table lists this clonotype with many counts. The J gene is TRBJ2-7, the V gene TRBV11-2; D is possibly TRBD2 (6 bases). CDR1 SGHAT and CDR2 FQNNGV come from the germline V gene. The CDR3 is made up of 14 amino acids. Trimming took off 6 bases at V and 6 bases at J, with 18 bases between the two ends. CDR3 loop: CASRPPGENGEQYF. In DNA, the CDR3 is TGTGCCAGCAGACCCCCGGGGGAGAATGGCGAGCAGTACTTC.

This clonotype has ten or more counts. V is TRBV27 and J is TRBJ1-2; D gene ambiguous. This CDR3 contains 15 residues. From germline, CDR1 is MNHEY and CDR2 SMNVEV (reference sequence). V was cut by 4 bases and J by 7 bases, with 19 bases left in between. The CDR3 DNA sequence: TGTGCCAGCAGTTCGTCCCTAGGACCCTCCGGTGGCTACACCTTC. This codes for CASSSSLGPSGGYTF.

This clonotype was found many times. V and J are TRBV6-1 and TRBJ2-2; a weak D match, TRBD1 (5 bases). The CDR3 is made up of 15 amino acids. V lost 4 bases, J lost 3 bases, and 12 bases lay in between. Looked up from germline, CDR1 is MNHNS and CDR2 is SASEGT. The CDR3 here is CASSVQVSYTGELFF. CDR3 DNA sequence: TGTGCCAGCAGTGTACAGGTTTCATACACCGGGGAGCTGTTTTTT.

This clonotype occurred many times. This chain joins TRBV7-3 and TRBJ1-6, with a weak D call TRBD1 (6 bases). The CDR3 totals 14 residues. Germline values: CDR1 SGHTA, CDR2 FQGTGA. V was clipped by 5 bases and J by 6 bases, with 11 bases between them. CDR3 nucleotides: TGTGCCAGCAGCCGTCGGACAGCTAATTCACCCCTCCACTTT. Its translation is CASSRRTANSPLHF. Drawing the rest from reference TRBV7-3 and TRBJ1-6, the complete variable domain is GAGVSQTPSNKVTEKGKYVELRCDPISGHTALYWYRQSLGQGPEFLIYFQGTGAADDSGLPNDRFFAVRPEGSVSTLKIQRTERGDSAVYLCASSRRTANSPLHFGNGTRLTVT.

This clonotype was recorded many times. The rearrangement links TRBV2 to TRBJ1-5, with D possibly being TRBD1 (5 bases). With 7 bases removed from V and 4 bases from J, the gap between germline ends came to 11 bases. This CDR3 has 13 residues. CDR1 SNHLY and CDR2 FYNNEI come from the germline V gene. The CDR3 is CASTGDLNQPQHF. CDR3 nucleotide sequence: TGTGCCAGCACTGGGGACTTAAATCAGCCCCAGCATTTT.

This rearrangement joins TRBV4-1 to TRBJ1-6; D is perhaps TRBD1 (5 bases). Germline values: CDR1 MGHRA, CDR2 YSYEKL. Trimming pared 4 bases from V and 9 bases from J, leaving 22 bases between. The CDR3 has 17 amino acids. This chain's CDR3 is CASSPSWGDADISPLHF. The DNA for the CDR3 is TGCGCCAGCAGCCCCTCTTGGGGGGACGCCGATATTTCACCCCTCCACTTT.

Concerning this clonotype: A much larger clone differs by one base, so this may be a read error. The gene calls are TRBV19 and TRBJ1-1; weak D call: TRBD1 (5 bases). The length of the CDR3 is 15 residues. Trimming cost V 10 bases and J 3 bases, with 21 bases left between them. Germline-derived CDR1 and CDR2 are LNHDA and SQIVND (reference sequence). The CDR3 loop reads CATMRVRGRYTEAFF. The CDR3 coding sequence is TGTGCCACAATGCGCGTTCGGGGCCGGTACACTGAAGCTTTCTTT.

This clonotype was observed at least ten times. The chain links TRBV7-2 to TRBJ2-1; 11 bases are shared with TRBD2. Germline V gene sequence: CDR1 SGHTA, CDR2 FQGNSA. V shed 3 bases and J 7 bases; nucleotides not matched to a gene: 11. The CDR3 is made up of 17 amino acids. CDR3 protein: CASSFFVGTSGLNEQFF. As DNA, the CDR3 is TGTGCCAGCAGCTTTTTTGTTGGGACTAGCGGATTAAATGAGCAGTTCTTC.

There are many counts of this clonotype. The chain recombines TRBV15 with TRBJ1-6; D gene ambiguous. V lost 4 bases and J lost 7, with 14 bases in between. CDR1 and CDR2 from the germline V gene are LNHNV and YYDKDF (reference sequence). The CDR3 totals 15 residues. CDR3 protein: CATSTEPSANSPLHF. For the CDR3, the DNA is TGTGCCACCAGCACAGAACCCTCGGCGAATTCACCCCTCCACTTT.

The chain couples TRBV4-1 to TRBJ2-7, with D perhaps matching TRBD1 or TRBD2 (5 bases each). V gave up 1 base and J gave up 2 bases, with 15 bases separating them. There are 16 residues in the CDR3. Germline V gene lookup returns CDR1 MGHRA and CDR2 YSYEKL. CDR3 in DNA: TGCGCCAGCAGCCAAGGGGGGTTGGGAGTCCCCTACGAGCAGTACTTC. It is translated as CASSQGGLGVPYEQYF.

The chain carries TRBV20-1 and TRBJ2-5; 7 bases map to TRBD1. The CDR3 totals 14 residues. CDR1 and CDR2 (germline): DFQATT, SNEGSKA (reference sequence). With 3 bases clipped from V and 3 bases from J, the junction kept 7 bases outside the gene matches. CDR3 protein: CSASKGTVKETQYF. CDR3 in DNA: TGCAGTGCTAGTAAAGGGACAGTTAAAGAGACCCAGTACTTC.

The CDR3 DNA reads as TGTGCCAGCAGCTTATCCCTGACTAGCGGGAGTCCAGCCTACAATGAGCAGTTCTTC. Its protein product is CASSLSLTSGSPAYNEQFF. The rearrangement joins TRBV11-2 to TRBJ2-1; 12 nucleotides align to TRBD2. Trimming took 2 bases from V and 2 from J; bases not matched to a gene: 10. The germline gives CDR1 SGHAT, CDR2 FQNNGV. The CDR3 consists of 19 residues.

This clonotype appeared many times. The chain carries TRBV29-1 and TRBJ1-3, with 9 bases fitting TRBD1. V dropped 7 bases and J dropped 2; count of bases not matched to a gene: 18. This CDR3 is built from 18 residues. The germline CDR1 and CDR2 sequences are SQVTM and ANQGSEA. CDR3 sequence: CSALTGTGQLGPGNTIYF. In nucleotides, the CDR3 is TGCAGCGCTCTTACAGGGACAGGGCAACTCGGGCCTGGAAACACCATATATTTT.

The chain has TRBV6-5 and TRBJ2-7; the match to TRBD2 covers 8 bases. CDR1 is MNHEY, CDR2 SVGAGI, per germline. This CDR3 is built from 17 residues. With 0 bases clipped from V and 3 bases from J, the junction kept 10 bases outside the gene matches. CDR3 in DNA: TGTGCCAGCAGTTACTCTGGGGAGCGGGAGTGGTTCTACGAGCAGTACTTC. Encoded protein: CASSYSGEREWFYEQYF.

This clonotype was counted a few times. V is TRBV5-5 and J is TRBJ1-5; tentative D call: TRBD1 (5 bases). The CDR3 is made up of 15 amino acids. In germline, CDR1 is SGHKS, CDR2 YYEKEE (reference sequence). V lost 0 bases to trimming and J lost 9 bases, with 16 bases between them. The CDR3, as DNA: TGTGCCAGCAGCTTGGGGATGCAGGACCAGGGGCCCCAGCATTTT. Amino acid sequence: CASSLGMQDQGPQHF.

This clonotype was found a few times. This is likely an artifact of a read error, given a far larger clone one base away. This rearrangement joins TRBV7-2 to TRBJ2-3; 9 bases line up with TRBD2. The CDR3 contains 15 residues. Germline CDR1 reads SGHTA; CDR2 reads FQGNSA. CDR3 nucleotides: TGTGCCAGCAGCTTACAAGCGGGAGGCCCCCGGACCCGGTACTTC. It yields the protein CASSLQAGGPRTRYF.

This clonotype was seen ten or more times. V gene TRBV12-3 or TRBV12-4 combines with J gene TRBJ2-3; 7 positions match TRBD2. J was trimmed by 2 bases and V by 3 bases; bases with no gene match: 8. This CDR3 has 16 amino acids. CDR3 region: CASSFGLAESTDTQYF. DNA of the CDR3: TGTGCCAGCAGTTTCGGGCTAGCGGAGTCCACAGATACGCAGTATTTT.

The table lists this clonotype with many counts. The CDR3 reads CASGTSALSADEQFF. The CDR3 nucleotides are TGTGCCAGCGGGACTAGCGCGTTAAGTGCGGATGAGCAGTTCTTC. This sequence joins TRBV6-1 and TRBJ2-1; TRBD2 aligns across 10 bases. Germline values: CDR1 MNHNS, CDR2 SASEGT. The CDR3 length is 15 residues. V lost 8 bases and J lost 8; bases outside the gene matches: 12.

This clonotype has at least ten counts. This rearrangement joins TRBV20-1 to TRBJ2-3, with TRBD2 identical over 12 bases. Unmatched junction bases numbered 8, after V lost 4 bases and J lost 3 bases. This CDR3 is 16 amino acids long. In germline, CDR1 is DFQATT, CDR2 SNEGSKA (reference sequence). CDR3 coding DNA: TGCAGTGCTAACACTAGACTAGCGGGAGTAACAGATACGCAGTATTTT. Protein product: CSANTRLAGVTDTQYF.

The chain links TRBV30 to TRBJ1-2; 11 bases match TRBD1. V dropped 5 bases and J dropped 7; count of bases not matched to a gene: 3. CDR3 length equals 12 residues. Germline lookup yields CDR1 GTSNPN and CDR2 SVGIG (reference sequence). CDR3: CAWGQGAFGYTF. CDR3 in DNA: TGTGCCTGGGGACAGGGGGCGTTTGGCTACACCTTC.